This TCR beta chain was recorded in a study of post-analysis software for immune sequencing data. General study findings and limits: Controls had lower frequencies than patients of 4 or 5 TRBV segments, which included TRBV5-6, TRBV5-1 and TRBV20-1.

Losses at the gene ends were 3 bases for V and 5 bases for J; bases not matched to a gene: 13. The CDR3 is made up of 16 amino acids. CDR1 is SGDLS and CDR2 is YYNGEE in the germline V gene. Researchers reported that TCR beta cDNA libraries carried unique molecular identifiers. TCRdb fed the PCR reads into MiXCR, producing one record per CDR3 protein. Among fewer than 850,000 distinct CDR3 sequences listed, around 42% were seen once. This clonotype was seen only a few times. Its antigen remains unidentified. This receptor was taken from a girl aged 5-17 years with multiple sclerosis. The chain joins TRBV9 to TRBJ2-7; 8 bases agree with TRBD1. The source material was blood. The CDR3: CASSGGQGRDFDEQYF. CDR3 in DNA: TGTGCCAGCAGCGGAGGACAGGGTAGGGATTTTGACGAGCAGTACTTC. The entire variable domain, with the rest obtained from reference TRBV9 and TRBJ2-7, is as follows: DSGVTQTPKHLITATGQRVTLRCSPRSGDLSVYWYQQSLDQGLQFLIQYYNGEERAKGNILERFSAQQFPDLHSELNLSSLELGDSALYFCASSGGQGRDFDEQYFGPGTRLTVT.